This TCR beta chain was captured by sequencing in a study of blood T cells in healthy people across ages. Alongside a J-beta primer mix, a sample-barcoded 5' primer served in a second PCR lasting about 6 to 12 cycles. TCRdb reanalysed the 5' RACE reads using MiXCR and keeps one entry per CDR3 protein. The sample contains around 1,000,000 distinct CDR3 sequences, about 25% of which appear only once. Trimming cost V 0 bases and J 1 base, with 9 bases left between them. Germline values: CDR1 MGHRA, CDR2 YSYEKL. The CDR3 is 15 residues long. This clonotype was observed a handful of times. Another study also made use of these data, one on T cells of mothers and their children.

The TCR comes from a girl aged 2-10 years in good health. This sequence joins TRBV4-1 and TRBJ1-1; weak D call: TRBD1 (5 bases). Sequencing used blood. The CDR3 region has the DNA TGCGCCAGCAGCCAAGACGGGACTGGGAACACTGAAGCTTTCTTT. Amino acid sequence: CASSQDGTGNTEAFF.